This T cell receptor (beta chain) was profiled in a study of T cell changes during pregnancy in multiple sclerosis. This clone was seen only once. Method: immunoSEQ multiplex PCR; TCRdb's copy keeps in-frame clones and lacks some. This repertoire shows about 28,000 clones, about 93% found once; its top ten account for 0.43%. Germline lookup yields CDR1 MNHNY and CDR2 SVGAGI (reference sequence). Trimming left V 7 bases short and J 0 bases short, with 15 bases between. The CDR3 extends over 16 amino acids. The source material was CD4+ T cells from peripheral blood mononuclear cells, sampled after pregnancy. The chain has TRBV6-6 and TRBJ1-4; D perhaps matches TRBD1 (5 bases). The sequence came from a female donor with multiple sclerosis, enrolled in a pregnancy study. The CDR3, as DNA: TGTGCCAGCACCAAGAGGCAGGGTGCAACTAATGAAAAACTGTTTTTT. Protein product: CASTKRQGATNEKLFF.